This TCR beta chain appears in the sequencing data of a study of blood T cells in healthy people across ages. CDR3 length: 14 residues. Germline V gene data show CDR1 as DFQATT and CDR2 as SNEGSKA (reference sequence). The V segment lost 3 bases and the J segment 7 bases; nucleotides outside the gene matches: 11. Next came a second PCR, run for about 7 to 12 cycles, which used a sample-barcoded 5' primer along with a J-beta primer mix. TCRdb reprocessed the 5' RACE reads via MiXCR and lists one record per CDR3 protein. The sample has 850,000 to 1,100,000 distinct CDR3 sequences, about two fifths seen once.

The specimen sequenced was blood. The chain combines TRBV20-1 with TRBJ1-1; 7 bases fit TRBD1. The sequence was collected from a man younger than 30 in good health. The CDR3 DNA reads as TGCAGTGCTAGTGAAGCAGGGGGTAGGGGTGAAGCTTTCTTT. Translated: CSASEAGGRGEAFF.